A single TCR beta chain is shown here with its context. The same CDR3 is also encoded by other DNA sequences in this sample. This specimen belongs to a study of shared clonotypes between healthy human individuals. Clones were sequenced by immunoSEQ multiplex PCR, and TCRdb holds only the in-frame ones, with some missing. This sample carries fewer than 2.5 million clones, under 95% of them seen once, and the ten largest clones take about 0.38%. Germline CDR1 is MDHEN and CDR2 is SYDVKM. The CDR3 runs to 12 residues. Trimming stripped 2 bases from V and 5 bases from J, with 6 bases between. V usage is TRBV28 and J usage is TRBJ1-2; unclear D gene. This sequence originates from a man aged 18 to 30 in good health. Some clones in this sample may be carry-over from other donors' samples. Input material: naive CD4+ T cells from PBMCs. Specified subset: CD45RA+ positively selected. CDR3 loop: CASSLEGYGYTF. CDR3 coding DNA: TGTGCCAGCAGTTTAGAAGGATATGGCTACACCTTC.